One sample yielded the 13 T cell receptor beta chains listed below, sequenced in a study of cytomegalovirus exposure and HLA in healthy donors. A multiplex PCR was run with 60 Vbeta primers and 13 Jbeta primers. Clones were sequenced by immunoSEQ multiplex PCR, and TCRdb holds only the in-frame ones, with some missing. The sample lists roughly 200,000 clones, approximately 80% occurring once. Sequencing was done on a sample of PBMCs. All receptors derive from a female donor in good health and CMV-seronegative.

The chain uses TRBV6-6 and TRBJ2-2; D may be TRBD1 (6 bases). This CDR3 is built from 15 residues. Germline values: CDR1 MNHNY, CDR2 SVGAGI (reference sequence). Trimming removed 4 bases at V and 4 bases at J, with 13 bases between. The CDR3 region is CASSSGVRGTGELFF. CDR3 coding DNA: TGTGCCAGCAGTTCCGGGGTCAGGGGCACCGGGGAGCTGTTTTTT.

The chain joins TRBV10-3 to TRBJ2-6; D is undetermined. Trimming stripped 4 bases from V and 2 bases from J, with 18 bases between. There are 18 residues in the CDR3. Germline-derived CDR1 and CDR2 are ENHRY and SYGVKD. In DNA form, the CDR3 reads TGTGCCATCAGTGTCGCCGCCGAGCTCTTCCCTGGGGCCAACGTCCTGACTTTC. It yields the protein CAISVAAELFPGANVLTF.

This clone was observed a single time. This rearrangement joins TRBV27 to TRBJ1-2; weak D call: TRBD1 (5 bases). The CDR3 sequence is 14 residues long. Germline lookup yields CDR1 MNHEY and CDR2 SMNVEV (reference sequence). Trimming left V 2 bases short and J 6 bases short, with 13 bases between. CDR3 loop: CASSLTSGLNGYTF. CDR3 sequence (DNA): TGTGCCAGCAGTTTAACGTCAGGGTTGAATGGCTACACCTTC.

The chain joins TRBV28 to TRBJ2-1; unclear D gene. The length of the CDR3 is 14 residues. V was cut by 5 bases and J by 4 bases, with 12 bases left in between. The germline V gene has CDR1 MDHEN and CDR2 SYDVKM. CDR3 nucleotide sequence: TGTGCCAGCAGTCCCCACCCCGGGTACAATGAGCAGTTCTTC. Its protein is CASSPHPGYNEQFF.

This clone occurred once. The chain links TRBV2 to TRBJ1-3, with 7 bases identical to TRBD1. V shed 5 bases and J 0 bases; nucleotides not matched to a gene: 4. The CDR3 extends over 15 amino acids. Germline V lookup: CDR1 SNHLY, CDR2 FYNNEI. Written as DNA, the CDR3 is TGTGCCAGCAGTACAGGGGAGTTCTCTGGAAACACCATATATTTT. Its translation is CASSTGEFSGNTIYF.

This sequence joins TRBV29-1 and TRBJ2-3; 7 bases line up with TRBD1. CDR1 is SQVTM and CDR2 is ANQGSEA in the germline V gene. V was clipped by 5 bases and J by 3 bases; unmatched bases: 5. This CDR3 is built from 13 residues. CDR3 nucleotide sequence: TGCAGCGTTACAGGGGTATATACAGATACGCAGTATTTT. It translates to CSVTGVYTDTQYF.

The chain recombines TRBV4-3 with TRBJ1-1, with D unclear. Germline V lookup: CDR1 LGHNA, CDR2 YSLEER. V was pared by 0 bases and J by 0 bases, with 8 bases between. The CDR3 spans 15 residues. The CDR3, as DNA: TGCGCCAGCAGCCAAGACCCGGGTATGAACACTGAAGCTTTCTTT. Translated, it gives CASSQDPGMNTEAFF.

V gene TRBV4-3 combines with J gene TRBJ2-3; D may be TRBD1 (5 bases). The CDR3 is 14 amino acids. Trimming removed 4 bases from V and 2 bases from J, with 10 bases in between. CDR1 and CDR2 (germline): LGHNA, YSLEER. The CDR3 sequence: CASSLDRFTDTQYF. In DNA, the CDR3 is TGCGCCAGCAGCCTTGACAGATTCACAGATACGCAGTATTTT.

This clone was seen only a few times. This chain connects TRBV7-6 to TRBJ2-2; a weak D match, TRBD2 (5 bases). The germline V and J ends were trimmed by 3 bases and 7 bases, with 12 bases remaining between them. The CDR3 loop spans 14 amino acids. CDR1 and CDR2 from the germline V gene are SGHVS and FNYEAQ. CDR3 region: CASSFNSGGGELFF. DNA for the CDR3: TGTGCCAGCAGCTTCAACAGCGGCGGCGGGGAGCTGTTTTTT.

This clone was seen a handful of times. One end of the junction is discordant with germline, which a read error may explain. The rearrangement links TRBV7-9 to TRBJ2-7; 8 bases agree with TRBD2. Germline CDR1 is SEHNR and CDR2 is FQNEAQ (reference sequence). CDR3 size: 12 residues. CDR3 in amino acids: CSSSQSGGEQYF. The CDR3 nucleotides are TGTTCCAGCAGCCAAAGCGGGGGCGAGCAGTACTTC.

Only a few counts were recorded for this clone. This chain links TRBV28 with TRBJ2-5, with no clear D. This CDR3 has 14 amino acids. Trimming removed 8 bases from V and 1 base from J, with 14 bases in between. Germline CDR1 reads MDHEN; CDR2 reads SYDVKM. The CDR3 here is CASLPPNPQETQYF. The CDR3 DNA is TGTGCCAGCCTCCCTCCTAATCCCCAAGAGACCCAGTACTTC.

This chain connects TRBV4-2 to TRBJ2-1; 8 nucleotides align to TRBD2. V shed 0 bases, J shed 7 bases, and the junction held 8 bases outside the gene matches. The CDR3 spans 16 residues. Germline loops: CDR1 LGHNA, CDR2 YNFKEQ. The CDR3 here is CASSQDPSGSTNEQFF. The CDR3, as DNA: TGTGCCAGCAGCCAAGATCCCAGCGGGAGTACAAATGAGCAGTTCTTC.

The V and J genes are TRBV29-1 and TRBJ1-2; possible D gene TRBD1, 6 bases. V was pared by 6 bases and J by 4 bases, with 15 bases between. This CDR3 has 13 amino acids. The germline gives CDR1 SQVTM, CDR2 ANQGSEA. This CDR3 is CSVRTETFYGYTF. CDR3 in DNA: TGCAGCGTCCGGACAGAAACCTTCTATGGCTACACCTTC.